The 22 T cell receptor beta chains below all came from one sample that was sequenced in a study of regulatory T cells in long-lasting Graves disease. Combining iRepertoire HTBI primers with Arm-PCR of CDR3 regions, the authors built TCR beta libraries. From the multiplex PCR reads, TCRdb called clonotypes with MiXCR, one entry per CDR3 protein. Among a few hundred thousand distinct CDR3 sequences listed, approximately 19% were seen once. Time point defined: newly diagnosed GD, antithyroid drugs for less than 3 months. PBMCs were the source of the RNA used for TCR sequencing. These data also formed part of another study, on T cells in Graves' hyperthyroidism and ophthalmopathy.

Sample: peripheral blood mononuclear cells (PBMCs), taken at new diagnosis, from a patient treated with antithyroid drugs. Every receptor here comes from a woman aged 25 to 45 with Graves disease.

The rearrangement links TRBV4-2 to TRBJ1-1; 8 bases match TRBD1. Germline V gene sequence: CDR1 LGHNA, CDR2 YNFKEQ. Trimming removed 4 bases from V and 5 bases from J; junction bases left unmatched: 9. This CDR3 spans 15 amino acids. In DNA form, the CDR3 reads TGTGCCAGCAGCCGCGCCACAGGGGGAGAAACTGAAGCTTTCTTT. This sequence encodes CASSRATGGETEAFF.

Comments on this clonotype: A read error may explain this, as a much larger clone is one base away. The V gene is TRBV19, the J gene TRBJ1-2; D is undetermined. Germline CDR1 reads LNHDA; CDR2 reads SQIVND (reference sequence). The CDR3 is made up of 14 amino acids. For the CDR3, the DNA is TGTGCCGGTAGTGAAACCCTGCGAGTCAATGGCTACACCTTC. This gives the protein CAGSETLRVNGYTF.

The chain carries TRBV5-8 and TRBJ2-7; 8 nucleotides match TRBD1. V lost 3 bases to trimming and J lost 6 bases; unmatched junction nucleotides: 5. The germline V gene has CDR1 SGHTS and CDR2 YDEGEE. CDR3 length equals 13 residues. The CDR3 sequence is CASSSTGGTEQYF. DNA of the CDR3: TGTGCCAGCAGCTCCACAGGGGGGACCGAGCAGTACTTC.

This clonotype was observed at least ten times. V gene TRBV2 combines with J gene TRBJ2-1; possible D gene TRBD1, 6 bases. CDR3 length: 12 amino acids. Germline V gene lookup returns CDR1 SNHLY and CDR2 FYNNEI. The V end was cut by 4 bases, the J end by 7 bases, with 8 bases between. As DNA, the CDR3 is TGTGCCAGCAGTGGCACAGGGAATGAGCAGTTCTTC. Translating it yields CASSGTGNEQFF. Complete variable domain (other parts from reference TRBV2 and TRBJ2-1): EPEVTQTPSHQVTQMGQEVILRCVPISNHLYFYWYRQILGQKVEFLVSFYNNEISEKSEIFDDQFSVERPDGSNFTLKIRSTKLEDSAMYFCASSGTGNEQFFGPGTRLTVL.

This clonotype was seen many times. The gene calls are TRBV7-9 and TRBJ1-1; the D gene is possibly TRBD1 (5 bases). With 1 base removed from V and 3 bases from J, the gap between germline ends came to 12 bases. This CDR3 has 15 residues. Germline values: CDR1 SEHNR, CDR2 FQNEAQ (reference sequence). The chain's CDR3 is CASSLVMGEHTEAFF. CDR3 in DNA: TGTGCCAGCAGCTTAGTGATGGGGGAACACACTGAAGCTTTCTTT.

The chain uses TRBV5-6 and TRBJ2-3, with 8 bases that match TRBD2. The CDR3 contains 15 residues. V shed 2 bases, J shed 1 base, and the junction held 3 bases outside the gene matches. CDR1 and CDR2 (germline): SGHDT, YYEEEE. The CDR3 coding sequence is TGTGCCAGCAGCTTTGGTAGCGGGGGCACAGATACGCAGTATTTT. Protein: CASSFGSGGTDTQYF.

This clonotype was detected a few times. The chain couples TRBV30 to TRBJ1-3, with a weak D call TRBD1 (5 bases). The V end was cut by 2 bases, the J end by 4 bases, with 15 bases between. The V gene's germline CDR1 is GTSNPN and CDR2 SVGIG (reference sequence). The CDR3 contains 15 residues. CDR3 DNA: TGTGCCTGGAGTACAGGCCCGGCGGCCGGAAACACCATATATTTT. This sequence encodes CAWSTGPAAGNTIYF.

This clonotype was detected only once. The gene calls are TRBV5-1 and TRBJ2-7; 13 bases align to TRBD2. J was trimmed by 5 bases and V by 3 bases; bases with no gene match: 11. This CDR3 is built from 17 residues. Per the germline V gene, CDR1 is SGHRS and CDR2 is YFSETQ. The CDR3 nucleotides read TGCGCCAGCAGCTCCCGACTAGCGGGAGGCTTTGTGAACGAGCAGTACTTC. Its protein product is CASSSRLAGGFVNEQYF. The whole variable domain, filled in from reference TRBV5-1 and TRBJ2-7, reads KAGVTQTPRYLIKTRGQQVTLSCSPISGHRSVSWYQQTPGQGLQFLFEYFSETQRNKGNFPGRFSGRQFSNSRSEMNVSTLELGDSALYLCASSSRLAGGFVNEQYFGPGTRLTVT.

On this clonotype itself: This likely stems from a read error, as it lies one base from a far larger clone. This sequence joins TRBV20-1 and TRBJ2-3; the match to TRBD1 covers 7 bases. From germline, CDR1 is DFQATT and CDR2 SNEGSKA (reference sequence). The CDR3 covers 13 residues. CDR3 sequence reads: CSASRTGPYEHYF. The CDR3 DNA follows: TGCAGTGCTAGCCGGACAGGCCCCTACGAGCACTACTTC.

Details on this clonotype: A far larger clone differs by one base, so this is likely a read error. The rearrangement uses TRBV6-5 and TRBJ2-7; D call uncertain. This CDR3 is 11 amino acids long. Germline V lookup: CDR1 MNHEY, CDR2 SVGAGI. CDR3 bases: TGTGCCAGCAGTTACTCCTACGGGCAGTACTTC. This codes for CASSYSYGQYF.

This clonotype was found many times. The chain links TRBV15 to TRBJ1-5, with unresolved D. The V end was cut by 1 base, the J end by 3 bases, with 4 bases between. The CDR3 is 13 amino acids. CDR1 is LNHNV and CDR2 is YYDKDF in the germline V gene (reference sequence). The CDR3 spells CATSRAPNQPQHF. CDR3 coding DNA: TGTGCCACCAGCAGAGCCCCCAATCAGCCCCAGCATTTT.

The chain is built from TRBV6-1 and TRBJ1-2; D uncertain. The germline CDR1 and CDR2 sequences are MNHNS and SASEGT. Trimming took off 5 bases at V and 10 bases at J, with 11 bases between the two ends. CDR3 size: 11 residues. The CDR3 DNA sequence: TGTGCCAGCAGTATAGCGCGTGCCTACACCTTC. It codes for CASSIARAYTF.

The sample holds many counts of this clonotype. The V and J genes are TRBV11-3 and TRBJ2-1, with 11 bases fitting TRBD2. Germline loops: CDR1 SGHNT, CDR2 YENEEA. Losses at the gene ends were 5 bases for V and 4 bases for J; bases not matched to a gene: 7. This CDR3 is 16 amino acids long. The CDR3: CASSPAGTSGYNEQFF. The CDR3 bases are TGTGCCAGCAGCCCCGCCGGGACTAGCGGATACAATGAGCAGTTCTTC.

This clonotype was detected many times. V is TRBV12-5 and J is TRBJ1-1, with D perhaps TRBD1 (6 bases). V was trimmed by 3 bases and J by 9 bases, leaving 8 bases between them. The CDR3 is 11 residues long. Germline assignment: CDR1 LGHNT and CDR2 FRNRAP. The CDR3 DNA sequence: TGTGCTAGTGGTTTAGGGGGTCAAGCTTTCTTT. It translates to CASGLGGQAFF.

In its sample, this clonotype was seen many times. The chain links TRBV6-2 or TRBV6-3 to TRBJ2-2; 7 nucleotides agree with TRBD2. CDR3 length equals 17 residues. V was clipped by 7 bases and J by 4 bases; unmatched bases: 15. The germline gives CDR1 MNHEY, CDR2 SVGEGT. CDR3 coding DNA: TGTGCCAGCATTGAGCCGAGGGGAGGCGGGGGCACCGGGGAGCTGTTTTTT. This translates into CASIEPRGGGGTGELFF.

The table lists this clonotype with a count of one. The chain links TRBV7-2 to TRBJ2-3; D not certain. The germline V gene encodes CDR1 SGHTA and CDR2 FQGNSA. V gave up 2 bases and J gave up 0 bases, with 9 bases separating them. The CDR3 spans 15 residues. The CDR3 here is CASSLRVESTDTQYF. In DNA form, the CDR3 reads TGTGCCAGCAGCTTACGCGTGGAAAGCACAGATACGCAGTATTTT.

This clonotype was counted many times. The chain has TRBV11-2 and TRBJ1-1, with D hard to call. V lost 2 bases to trimming and J lost 6 bases, with 13 bases between them. Germline V CDR1 and CDR2: SGHAT, FQNNGV. The CDR3 is 14 residues long. The CDR3 spells CASSLSRWFAEAFF. CDR3 nucleotides: TGTGCCAGCAGCTTATCCAGGTGGTTCGCTGAAGCTTTCTTT. The complete variable domain, with remaining parts taken from reference TRBV11-2 and TRBJ1-1, reads EAGVAQSPRYKIIEKRQSVAFWCNPISGHATLYWYQQILGQGPKLLIQFQNNGVVDDSQLPKDRFSAERLKGVDSTLKIQPAKLEDSAVYLCASSLSRWFAEAFFGQGTRLTVV.

The chain has TRBV2 and TRBJ2-7; possible D gene TRBD2, 7 bases. The CDR3 is made up of 12 amino acids. Germline V gives CDR1 SNHLY, CDR2 FYNNEI. Trimming left V 6 bases short and J 4 bases short, with 10 bases between. The CDR3 spells CASRGGGYEQYF. CDR3 DNA sequence: TGTGCCAGCAGAGGGGGGGGGTACGAGCAGTACTTC.

There are many counts of this clonotype. The V call is TRBV6-1, the J call TRBJ1-2, with a tentative D call TRBD1 (5 bases). V dropped 0 bases and J dropped 3 bases, with 8 bases sitting between them. This CDR3 has 14 residues. From germline, CDR1 is MNHNS and CDR2 SASEGT. The CDR3 DNA reads as TGTGCCAGCAGTGAAGCGGGGGGTCACTATGGCTACACCTTC. It yields the protein CASSEAGGHYGYTF.

The CDR3 is CASSLPDRAVNTQYF. DNA for the CDR3: TGTGCCAGCAGCTTGCCCGACAGGGCCGTAAATACGCAGTATTTT. J is TRBJ2-3 and V is TRBV5-6, with TRBD1 identical over 7 bases. V shed 1 base and J 7 bases; nucleotides not matched to a gene: 9. This CDR3 comprises 15 residues. In germline, CDR1 is SGHDT, CDR2 YYEEEE. Full variable domain (rest looked up from reference TRBV5-6 and TRBJ2-3): DAGVTQSPTHLIKTRGQQVTLRCSPKSGHDTVSWYQQALGQGPQFIFQYYEEEERQRGNFPDRFSGHQFPNYSSELNVNALLLGDSALYLCASSLPDRAVNTQYFGPGTRLTVL.

In this sample, this clonotype turned up many times. The rearrangement links TRBV2 to TRBJ1-3; TRBD1 might be the D (6 bases). The length of the CDR3 is 14 residues. The germline gives CDR1 SNHLY, CDR2 FYNNEI. Trimming removed 6 bases at V and 7 bases at J, with 16 bases between. The CDR3 nucleotides read TGTGCCAGCAGCGGTACACCGAGGGGGAACACCATATATTTT. Protein: CASSGTPRGNTIYF.

This clonotype occurred a few times. CDR3 in amino acids: CASSPGLAGSSGANVLTF. The CDR3 DNA sequence: TGTGCCAGTAGTCCAGGACTAGCGGGATCCTCTGGGGCCAACGTCCTGACTTTC. The chain is built from TRBV19 and TRBJ2-6, with 12 nucleotides matching TRBD2. The length of the CDR3 is 18 residues. Germline loops: CDR1 LNHDA, CDR2 SQIVND (reference sequence). V shed 5 bases and J 0 bases; nucleotides not matched to a gene: 5.